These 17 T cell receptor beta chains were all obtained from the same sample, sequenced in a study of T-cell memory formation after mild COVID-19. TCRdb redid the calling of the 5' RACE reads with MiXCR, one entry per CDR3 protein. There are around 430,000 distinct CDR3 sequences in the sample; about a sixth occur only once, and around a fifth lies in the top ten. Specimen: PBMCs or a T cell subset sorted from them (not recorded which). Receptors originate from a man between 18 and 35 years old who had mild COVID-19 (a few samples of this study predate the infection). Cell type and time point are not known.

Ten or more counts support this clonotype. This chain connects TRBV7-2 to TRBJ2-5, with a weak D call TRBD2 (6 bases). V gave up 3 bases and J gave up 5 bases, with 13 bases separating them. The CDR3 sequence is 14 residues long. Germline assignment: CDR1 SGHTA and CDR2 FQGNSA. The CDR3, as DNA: TGTGCCAGCAGCTTGCTGACTAGGCAGGAGACCCAGTACTTC. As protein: CASSLLTRQETQYF. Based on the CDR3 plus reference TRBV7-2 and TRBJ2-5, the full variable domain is GAGVSQSPSNKVTEKGKDVELRCDPISGHTALYWYRQSLGQGLEFLIYFQGNSAPDKSGLPSDRFSAERTGGSVSTLTIQRTQQEDSAVYLCASSLLTRQETQYFGPGTRLLVL.

This CDR3 reads CASREGHEQFF. CDR3 nucleotides: TGCGCCAGCCGAGAAGGCCATGAGCAGTTCTTC. The chain is built from TRBV5-1 and TRBJ2-1; the D is unclear. This CDR3 is 11 amino acids long. The V and J ends lost 7 bases and 8 bases respectively, with 10 bases between them. Germline assignment: CDR1 SGHRS and CDR2 YFSETQ.

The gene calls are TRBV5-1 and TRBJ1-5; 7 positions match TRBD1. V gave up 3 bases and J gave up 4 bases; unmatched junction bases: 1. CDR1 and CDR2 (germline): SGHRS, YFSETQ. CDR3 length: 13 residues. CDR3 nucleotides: TGCGCCAGCAGCTGGGGACAGAATCAGCCCCAGCATTTT. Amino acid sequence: CASSWGQNQPQHF.

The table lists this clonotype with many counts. CDR3 sequence reads: CASSLLAGGSETQYF. Here the CDR3 DNA reads TGTGCCAGCAGCTTACTAGCGGGGGGGTCGGAGACCCAGTACTTC. The rearrangement links TRBV7-2 to TRBJ2-5; 12 bases map to TRBD2. The length of the CDR3 is 15 residues. V trimming: 2 bases; J trimming: 5 bases; junction bases outside the gene matches: 3. Germline V gene data show CDR1 as SGHTA and CDR2 as FQGNSA.

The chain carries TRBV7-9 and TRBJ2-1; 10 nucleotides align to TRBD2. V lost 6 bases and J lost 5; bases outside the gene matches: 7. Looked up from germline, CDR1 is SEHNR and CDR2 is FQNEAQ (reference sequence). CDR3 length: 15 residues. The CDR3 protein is CASSTGTSANNEQFF. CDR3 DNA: TGTGCCAGCAGTACCGGGACTAGCGCCAACAATGAGCAGTTCTTC.

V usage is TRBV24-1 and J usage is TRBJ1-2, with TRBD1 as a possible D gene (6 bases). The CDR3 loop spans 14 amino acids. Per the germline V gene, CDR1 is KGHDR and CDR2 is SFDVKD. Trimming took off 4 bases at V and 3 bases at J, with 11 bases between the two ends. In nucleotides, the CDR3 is TGTGCCACCAGTGACCCCGGACAGTACTATGGCTACACCTTC. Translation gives CATSDPGQYYGYTF.

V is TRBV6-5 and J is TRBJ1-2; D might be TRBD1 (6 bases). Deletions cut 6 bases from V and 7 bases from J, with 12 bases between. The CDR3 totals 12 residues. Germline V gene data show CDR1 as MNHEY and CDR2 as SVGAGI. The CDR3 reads CASRQGIGGYTF. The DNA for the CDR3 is TGTGCCAGCAGACAGGGTATCGGTGGCTACACCTTC.

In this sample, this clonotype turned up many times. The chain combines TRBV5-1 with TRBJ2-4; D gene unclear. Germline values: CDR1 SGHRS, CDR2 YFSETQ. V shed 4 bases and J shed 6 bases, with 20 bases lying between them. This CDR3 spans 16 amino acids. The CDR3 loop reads CASSTLPDGIVNIQYF. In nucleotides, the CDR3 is TGCGCCAGCAGCACCCTCCCCGACGGCATAGTAAACATTCAGTACTTC.

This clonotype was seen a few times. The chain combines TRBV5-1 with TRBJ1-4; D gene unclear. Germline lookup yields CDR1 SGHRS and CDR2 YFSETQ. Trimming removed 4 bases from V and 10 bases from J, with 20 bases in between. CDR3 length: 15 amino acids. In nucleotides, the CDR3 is TGCGCCAGCAGCCCAGCCCCGGACGGGATCGGAAAACTGTTTTTT. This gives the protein CASSPAPDGIGKLFF.

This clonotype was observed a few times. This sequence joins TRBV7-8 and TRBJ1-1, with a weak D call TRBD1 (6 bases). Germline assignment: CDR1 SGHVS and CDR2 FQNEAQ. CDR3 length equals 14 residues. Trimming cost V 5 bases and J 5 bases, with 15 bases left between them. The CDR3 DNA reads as TGTGCCAGCAGCCTCGAGGGGGAGGGGACTGAAGCTTTCTTT. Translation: CASSLEGEGTEAFF.

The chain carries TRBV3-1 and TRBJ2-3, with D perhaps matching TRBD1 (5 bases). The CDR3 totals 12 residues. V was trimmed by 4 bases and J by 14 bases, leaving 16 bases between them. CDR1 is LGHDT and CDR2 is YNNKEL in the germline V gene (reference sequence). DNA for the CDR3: TGTGCCAGCAGCCTCCTGATGGGGCAAGCGTATTTT. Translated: CASSLLMGQAYF.

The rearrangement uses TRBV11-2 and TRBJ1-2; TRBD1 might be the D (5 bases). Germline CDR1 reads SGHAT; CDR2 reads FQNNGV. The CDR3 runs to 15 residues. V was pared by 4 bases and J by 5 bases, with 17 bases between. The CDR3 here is CASSSIRNGGYGYTF. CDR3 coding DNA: TGTGCCAGCAGCTCGATTAGGAACGGGGGGTATGGCTACACCTTC.

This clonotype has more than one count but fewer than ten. The chain's CDR3 is CASSLGRPQGEQYV. In DNA, the CDR3 is TGTGCCAGCAGCTTAGGTAGGCCCCAAGGCGAGCAGTACGTC. The V gene is TRBV11-3, the J gene TRBJ2-7; no clear D. The CDR3 consists of 14 residues. V lost 1 base and J 6 bases, leaving 13 bases between the germline ends. CDR1 and CDR2 (germline): SGHNT, YENEEA.

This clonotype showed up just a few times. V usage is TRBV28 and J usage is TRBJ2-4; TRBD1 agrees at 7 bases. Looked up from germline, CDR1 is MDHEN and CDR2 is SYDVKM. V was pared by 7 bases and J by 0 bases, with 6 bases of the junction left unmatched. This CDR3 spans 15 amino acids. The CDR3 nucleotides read TGTGCCAGCACCGTACAGGGGCGAGCCAAAAACATTCAGTACTTC. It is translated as CASTVQGRAKNIQYF. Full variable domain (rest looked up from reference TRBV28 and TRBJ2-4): DVKVTQSSRYLVKRTGEKVFLECVQDMDHENMFWYRQDPGLGLRLIYFSYDVKMKEKGDIPEGYSVSREKKERFSLILESASTNQTSMYLCASTVQGRAKNIQYFGAGTRLSVL.

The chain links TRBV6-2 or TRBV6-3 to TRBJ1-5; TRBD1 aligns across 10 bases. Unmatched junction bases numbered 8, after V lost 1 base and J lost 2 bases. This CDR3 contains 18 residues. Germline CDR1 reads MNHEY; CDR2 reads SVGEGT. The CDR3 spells CASSYYSGQGLGNQPQHF. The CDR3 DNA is TGTGCCAGCAGTTACTACTCGGGACAGGGGCTTGGCAATCAGCCCCAGCATTTT.

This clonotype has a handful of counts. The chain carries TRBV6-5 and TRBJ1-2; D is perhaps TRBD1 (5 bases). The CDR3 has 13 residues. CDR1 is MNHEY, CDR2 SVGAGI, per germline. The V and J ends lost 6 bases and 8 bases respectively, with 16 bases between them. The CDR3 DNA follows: TGTGCCAGCAGCTACGCCAGGGATTACGGCTACACCTTC. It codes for CASSYARDYGYTF.

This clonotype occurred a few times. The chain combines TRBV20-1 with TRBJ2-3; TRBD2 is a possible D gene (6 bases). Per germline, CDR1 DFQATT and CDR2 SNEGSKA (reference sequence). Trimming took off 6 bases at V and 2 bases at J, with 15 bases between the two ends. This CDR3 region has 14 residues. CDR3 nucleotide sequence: TGCAGTGCCTTCGGGACTGGGGACACAGATACGCAGTATTTT. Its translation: CSAFGTGDTDTQYF.